Each of the 31 T cell receptor beta chains below was sequenced from the same sample in a study of cytotoxic CD8 clonotypes in ibrutinib-treated CLL. The method was immunoSEQ multiplex PCR; TCRdb's version includes in-frame clones alone and lacks a portion of them. This table has 40,000 to 60,000 clones, approximately 50% appearing once. The specimen comprised PBMCs, sampled after 12 months of ibrutinib treatment. The source of these receptors is a human donor with chronic lymphocytic leukemia.

The chain is built from TRBV9 and TRBJ2-3; D remains ambiguous. Trimming shortened V by 4 bases and J by 0 bases, and 9 bases separated the two germline ends. The CDR3 length is 14 residues. Looked up from germline, CDR1 is SGDLS and CDR2 is YYNGEE. CDR3 loop: CASSPRPSTDTQYF. CDR3 DNA: TGTGCCAGCAGCCCAAGACCGAGCACAGATACGCAGTATTTT.

The chain is built from TRBV5-1 and TRBJ1-2; 11 bases map to TRBD1. The CDR3 extends over 16 amino acids. The V and J ends lost 4 bases and 7 bases, in that order; junction bases with no gene match: 12. Germline V lookup: CDR1 SGHRS, CDR2 YFSETQ. This CDR3 is CASSPRTGGAEIGYTF. In DNA, the CDR3 is TGCGCCAGCAGCCCTAGGACAGGGGGCGCGGAAATTGGCTACACCTTC.

The rearrangement joins TRBV5-1 to TRBJ1-3; 12 bases align to TRBD1. Looked up from germline, CDR1 is SGHRS and CDR2 is YFSETQ. Trimming took 1 base from V and 6 from J; bases not matched to a gene: 11. This CDR3 is 18 amino acids long. As DNA, the CDR3 is TGCGCCAGCAGCTTGAGGCCCACGGGACAGGGGGCGGAAAACACCATATATTTT. Protein sequence: CASSLRPTGQGAENTIYF.

This clone was seen more than once but under ten times. The V gene is TRBV6-1, the J gene TRBJ1-5; D is uncertain. The CDR3 runs 14 residues. V was clipped by 5 bases and J by 2 bases, with 10 bases between them. CDR1 and CDR2 (germline): MNHNS, SASEGT. As DNA, the CDR3 is TGTGCCAGCAGTAGGTGGGGTGGCAATCAGCCCCAGCATTTT. Protein: CASSRWGGNQPQHF.

This chain links TRBV27 with TRBJ1-2; TRBD1 might be the D (6 bases). The CDR3 is made up of 15 amino acids. Trimming removed 7 bases at V and 2 bases at J, with 17 bases between. Germline CDR1 is MNHEY and CDR2 is SMNVEV (reference sequence). CDR3 in DNA: TGTGCCAGCACCCTGCAGGCAGGGGCCAACTATGGCTACACCTTC. Translated: CASTLQAGANYGYTF.

V usage is TRBV18 and J usage is TRBJ2-1; D call uncertain. V lost 6 bases, J lost 5 bases, and 8 bases lay in between. CDR1 KGHSH and CDR2 LQKENI come from the germline V gene. The CDR3 is made up of 12 amino acids. CDR3 bases: TGTGCCAGCTCCCCGCCTAACAATGAGCAGTTCTTC. It encodes CASSPPNNEQFF.

The chain uses TRBV27 and TRBJ2-3; D is unresolved. V gave up 10 bases and J gave up 6 bases, with 11 bases separating them. The CDR3 extends over 11 amino acids. Germline V gene sequence: CDR1 MNHEY, CDR2 SMNVEV (reference sequence). CDR3: CATTARDTQYF. Written as DNA, the CDR3 is TGTGCCACGACCGCCAGGGATACGCAGTATTTT.

The chain's CDR3 is CASRRTGEDGYTF. In nucleotides, the CDR3 is TGTGCCAGCAGAAGGACAGGGGAGGATGGCTACACCTTC. The J gene is TRBJ1-2, the V gene TRBV27; 9 bases align to TRBD1. CDR3 length: 13 amino acids. J lost 6 bases, V lost 6 bases, and 5 bases had no gene match. Germline CDR1 and CDR2: MNHEY and SMNVEV (reference sequence).

The chain carries TRBV27 and TRBJ1-1; D ambiguous. Trimming left V 2 bases short and J 5 bases short, with 24 bases between. Germline CDR1 reads MNHEY; CDR2 reads SMNVEV (reference sequence). There are 18 residues in the CDR3. The CDR3 nucleotides read TGTGCCAGCAGTTTAACGGGATCTCGGCTATCGCTGGGAACTGAAGCTTTCTTT. It translates to CASSLTGSRLSLGTEAFF.

The chain links TRBV6-1 to TRBJ1-2, with D uncertain. The CDR3 sequence is 13 residues long. Germline V gives CDR1 MNHNS, CDR2 SASEGT. Trimming left V 3 bases short and J 7 bases short, with 12 bases between. This CDR3 is CASSETRAGGYTF. CDR3 DNA: TGTGCCAGCAGTGAGACCCGGGCAGGTGGCTACACCTTC.

V and J are TRBV30 and TRBJ1-4, with D possibly matching TRBD1 (6 bases). The germline V gene has CDR1 GTSNPN and CDR2 SVGIG (reference sequence). This CDR3 contains 13 residues. The V gene lost 4 bases and the J gene lost 10 bases, with 16 bases spanning the gap. In DNA, the CDR3 is TGTGCCTGGAAGGACAGCTCCGGGGGAAAACTGTTTTTT. Amino acids: CAWKDSSGGKLFF.

The chain carries TRBV5-4 and TRBJ1-1; 8 bases are a match to TRBD1. The CDR3 contains 14 residues. The V gene end was trimmed by 4 bases and the J gene end by 2 bases; junction bases not matched to a gene: 4. Germline V gene lookup returns CDR1 SGHNT and CDR2 YYREEE (reference sequence). The CDR3 protein is CASSVQGVNTEAFF. CDR3 bases: TGTGCCAGCAGCGTACAGGGGGTTAACACTGAAGCTTTCTTT.

This clone was seen ten or more times. The V call is TRBV6-4, the J call TRBJ2-4; a weak D match, TRBD2 (6 bases). CDR3 size: 13 residues. V lost 5 bases, J lost 10 bases, and 15 bases lay in between. Germline CDR1 MRHNA, CDR2 SNTAGT. CDR3 coding DNA: TGTGCCAGCAGTCGGGACTCCCTAGCGATTCAGTACTTC. This translates into CASSRDSLAIQYF.

At least ten counts were recorded for this clone. The V call is TRBV7-8, the J call TRBJ2-1, with TRBD2 matching over 13 bases. The CDR3 extends over 15 amino acids. J gave up 7 bases and V 0 bases, and 0 bases lay outside the gene matches. Germline assignment: CDR1 SGHVS and CDR2 FQNEAQ. CDR3 sequence: CASSLAGLAGNEQFF. The CDR3, as DNA: TGTGCCAGCAGCTTAGCGGGACTAGCGGGGAATGAGCAGTTCTTC.

The V gene is TRBV11-2, the J gene TRBJ2-3; 8 bases match TRBD2. Unmatched junction bases numbered 5, after V lost 1 base and J lost 2 bases. CDR1 SGHAT and CDR2 FQNNGV come from the germline V gene. The CDR3 covers 16 residues. CDR3 amino acids: CASSLGELADTDTQYF. The CDR3, as DNA: TGTGCCAGCAGCTTAGGCGAACTAGCGGACACAGATACGCAGTATTTT.

The chain has TRBV19 and TRBJ1-2; 12 bases agree with TRBD1. From germline, CDR1 is LNHDA and CDR2 SQIVND (reference sequence). Trimming removed 4 bases from V and 2 bases from J; junction bases left unmatched: 5. This CDR3 has 16 amino acids. CDR3 nucleotide sequence: TGTGCCAGTAGTAGGGGACAGGGGGCGTCCAACTATGGCTACACCTTC. Its translation is CASSRGQGASNYGYTF.

This clone was detected only a few times. The chain uses TRBV28 and TRBJ2-1, with TRBD1 matching 9 bases. This CDR3 is 17 amino acids long. The J segment lost 8 bases and the V segment lost 6 bases, leaving 17 bases of the junction unmatched. Germline-derived CDR1 and CDR2 are MDHEN and SYDVKM. In nucleotides, the CDR3 is TGTGCCAGCAGCCCTCCGATCACCGGGACAGGGTCCGATGAGCAGTTCTTC. Residues: CASSPPITGTGSDEQFF.

This clone was detected ten times or more. The CDR3 bases are TGTGCCAGCAGCCGACTAGCGGAGATCTACGAGCAGTACTTC. Translating gives CASSRLAEIYEQYF. The rearrangement joins TRBV2 to TRBJ2-7; 9 bases map to TRBD2. Per the germline V gene, CDR1 is SNHLY and CDR2 is FYNNEI. The length of the CDR3 is 14 residues. V was pared by 6 bases and J by 3 bases, with 6 bases of the junction left unmatched.

This clone was found a few times. The chain has TRBV11-3 and TRBJ1-1; D is undetermined. Germline V gives CDR1 SGHNT, CDR2 YENEEA. Trimming shortened V by 5 bases and J by 9 bases, and 10 bases separated the two germline ends. This CDR3 comprises 11 residues. The CDR3 DNA sequence: TGTGCCAGCAGCCTCGGACCCCAAGCTTTCTTT. Translating it yields CASSLGPQAFF.

V and J are TRBV11-1 and TRBJ2-5; D is ambiguous. Germline V lookup: CDR1 SGHAT, CDR2 FQDESV (reference sequence). The CDR3 is 14 amino acids. V was cut by 3 bases and J by 1 base, with 9 bases left in between. CDR3 sequence (DNA): TGTGCCAGCAGCTTGAGACTGCCCCAAGAGACCCAGTACTTC. Protein sequence: CASSLRLPQETQYF.

The chain couples TRBV13 to TRBJ2-7, with D unclear. Germline V gene sequence: CDR1 PRHDT, CDR2 FYEKMQ (reference sequence). V dropped 7 bases and J dropped 2 bases, with 12 bases sitting between them. This CDR3 has 13 residues. CDR3 DNA sequence: TGTGCCAGCAATAGTCACAGAACCTACGAGCAGTACTTC. It specifies CASNSHRTYEQYF.

This clone was seen a handful of times. The chain joins TRBV7-3 to TRBJ1-1, with D tentatively TRBD1 (5 bases). Trimming took off 0 bases at V and 1 base at J, with 6 bases between the two ends. The CDR3 is made up of 14 amino acids. CDR1 and CDR2 (germline): SGHTA, FQGTGA. For the CDR3, the DNA is TGTGCCAGCAGCTTAACCAGGGCGAACACTGAAGCTTTCTTT. Translation: CASSLTRANTEAFF. The full variable domain, with the rest looked up from reference TRBV7-3 and TRBJ1-1, is GAGVSQTPSNKVTEKGKYVELRCDPISGHTALYWYRQSLGQGPEFLIYFQGTGAADDSGLPNDRFFAVRPEGSVSTLKIQRTERGDSAVYLCASSLTRANTEAFFGQGTRLTVV.

J is TRBJ1-1 and V is TRBV11-3, with TRBD1 identical over 8 bases. Germline V gene lookup returns CDR1 SGHNT and CDR2 YENEEA. V dropped 5 bases and J dropped 1; count of bases not matched to a gene: 6. CDR3 length: 15 residues. CDR3 coding DNA: TGTGCCAGCAGCCCCGGGGACAGGAGGAACACTGAAGCTTTCTTT. Encoded protein: CASSPGDRRNTEAFF.

The V call is TRBV11-2, the J call TRBJ1-5; D is undetermined. CDR1 is SGHAT, CDR2 FQNNGV, per germline. The CDR3 covers 14 residues. V was trimmed by 4 bases and J by 0 bases, leaving 7 bases between them. The CDR3 is CASSSGISNQPQHF. DNA of the CDR3: TGTGCCAGCAGCTCGGGGATTAGCAATCAGCCCCAGCATTTT.

This clone was recorded only once. The genes are TRBV7-9 and TRBJ1-2, with D possibly matching TRBD1 (6 bases). With 8 bases removed from V and 4 bases from J, the gap between germline ends came to 23 bases. The CDR3 is 16 residues long. Germline assignment: CDR1 SEHNR and CDR2 FQNEAQ (reference sequence). The CDR3 region has the DNA TGTGCCAGCGGGGCCGGCGGCAACCAAGGGGGCTATGGCTACACCTTC. It is translated as CASGAGGNQGGYGYTF.

J is TRBJ2-7 and V is TRBV6-1; weak D call: TRBD2 (6 bases). The V and J ends lost 4 bases and 0 bases respectively, with 13 bases between them. This CDR3 region has 15 residues. Germline CDR1 MNHNS, CDR2 SASEGT. The CDR3 protein is CASSVSGRSSYEQYF. The CDR3 region has the DNA TGTGCCAGCAGTGTTAGCGGTCGTAGCTCCTACGAGCAGTACTTC.

V and J are TRBV10-2 and TRBJ2-7, with 12 positions matching TRBD2. The CDR3 has 15 residues. V lost 4 bases, J lost 4 bases, and 5 bases stayed unmatched. Germline CDR1 is WSHSY and CDR2 is SAAADI. CDR3 in amino acids: CASSGLTSGSYEQYF. The CDR3 nucleotides are TGCGCCAGCAGTGGTCTGACTAGCGGGAGTTACGAGCAGTACTTC.

The chain is built from TRBV5-1 and TRBJ2-5, with a possible D match to TRBD2 (6 bases). Per the germline V gene, CDR1 is SGHRS and CDR2 is YFSETQ. The CDR3 length is 14 residues. V lost 2 bases to trimming and J lost 3 bases, with 11 bases between them. The chain's CDR3 is CASSFGGMEETQYF. In DNA form, the CDR3 reads TGCGCCAGCAGCTTTGGCGGGATGGAAGAGACCCAGTACTTC.

The J gene is TRBJ2-7, the V gene TRBV19; 9 nucleotides line up with TRBD1. After removal of 5 bases from V and 1 base from J, the junction contained 9 bases not matched to a gene. The CDR3 totals 16 residues. Germline V lookup: CDR1 LNHDA, CDR2 SQIVND (reference sequence). In DNA, the CDR3 is TGTGCCAGTAGTCCCCACCGGACAGGGGCGTCCTACGAGCAGTACTTC. It specifies CASSPHRTGASYEQYF.

The J gene is TRBJ2-7, the V gene TRBV2, with 10 bases identical to TRBD2. V dropped 4 bases and J dropped 3; count of bases not matched to a gene: 6. Germline V CDR1 and CDR2: SNHLY, FYNNEI. The CDR3 runs 15 residues. The CDR3 bases are TGTGCCAGCAGTGTGCTAGCGGGAGCGGTCTACGAGCAGTACTTC. Its protein is CASSVLAGAVYEQYF.

This clone came up once. V gene TRBV5-1 combines with J gene TRBJ2-3; possible D gene TRBD2, 5 bases. Germline V lookup: CDR1 SGHRS, CDR2 YFSETQ. The ends were cut back, 3 bases at V and 5 bases at J, with 10 bases in the middle. This CDR3 is built from 13 residues. CDR3 sequence reads: CASSSIRGDTQYF. The CDR3, as DNA: TGCGCCAGCAGCTCCATCCGGGGAGATACGCAGTATTTT.